These 17 T cell receptor beta chains came from one sample sequenced in a study of OX40 agonist ivuxolimab in advanced cancers. Using immunoSEQ multiplex PCR, the repertoire was profiled, and TCRdb retains in-frame clones only, with some absent. The sample yields 35,000 to 45,000 clones, 70% to 90% seen once. The sample consisted of CD4+ or CD8+ T cells sorted from blood, taken in a trial of the OX40 agonist ivuxolimab. These receptors all come from an adult with an advanced solid tumor such as melanoma, head and neck, liver or kidney cancer.

The genes are TRBV4-2 and TRBJ2-1; D not certain. CDR3 length equals 13 residues. Germline CDR1 is LGHNA and CDR2 is YNFKEQ. V was cut by 4 bases and J by 6 bases, with 10 bases left in between. This chain's CDR3 is CASSLLNANEQFF. CDR3 nucleotides: TGTGCCAGCAGCCTTTTAAATGCCAATGAGCAGTTCTTC.

The chain has TRBV7-3 and TRBJ2-1, with 7 positions matching TRBD2. The V gene's germline CDR1 is SGHTA and CDR2 FQGTGA. The CDR3 spans 16 residues. J lost 7 bases, V lost 4 bases, and 13 bases had no gene match. The CDR3, as DNA: TGTGCCAGCAGCTCCCTCGGGCGGGGGAGTGTAAATGAGCAGTTCTTC. This encodes CASSSLGRGSVNEQFF. The full variable domain, rest sourced from reference TRBV7-3 and TRBJ2-1, is GAGVSQTPSNKVTEKGKYVELRCDPISGHTALYWYRQSLGQGPEFLIYFQGTGAADDSGLPNDRFFAVRPEGSVSTLKIQRTERGDSAVYLCASSSLGRGSVNEQFFGPGTRLTVL.

The table lists this clone with a few counts. This chain connects TRBV11-2 to TRBJ2-7; TRBD1 agrees at 7 bases. The CDR3 is made up of 14 amino acids. J was trimmed by 2 bases and V by 1 base; bases with no gene match: 2. Per the germline V gene, CDR1 is SGHAT and CDR2 is FQNNGV. This CDR3 reads CASSLGQGPYEQYF. The CDR3 DNA reads as TGTGCCAGCAGCTTAGGACAGGGACCCTACGAGCAGTACTTC. Full variable domain (missing parts from reference TRBV11-2 and TRBJ2-7): EAGVAQSPRYKIIEKRQSVAFWCNPISGHATLYWYQQILGQGPKLLIQFQNNGVVDDSQLPKDRFSAERLKGVDSTLKIQPAKLEDSAVYLCASSLGQGPYEQYFGPGTRLTVT.

The J gene is TRBJ1-6, the V gene TRBV6-1; TRBD1 might be the D (6 bases). The length of the CDR3 is 12 residues. Trimming removed 11 bases from V and 7 bases from J, with 12 bases in between. Germline lookup yields CDR1 MNHNS and CDR2 SASEGT. The CDR3 reads CALGGANSPLHF. Written as DNA, the CDR3 is TGTGCCCTGGGGGGGGCAAATTCACCCCTCCACTTT.

V gene TRBV27 combines with J gene TRBJ2-2, with D uncertain. Germline loops: CDR1 MNHEY, CDR2 SMNVEV (reference sequence). V lost 3 bases to trimming and J lost 3 bases, with 8 bases between them. CDR3 length equals 14 residues. In nucleotides, the CDR3 is TGTGCCAGCAGTTTTGTGCCGGACACCGGGGAGCTGTTTTTT. It specifies CASSFVPDTGELFF.

The rearrangement uses TRBV7-2 and TRBJ2-5; 7 bases are a match to TRBD2. Germline trimming cut 10 bases from V and 3 bases from J; bases unmatched to any gene: 14. Looked up from germline, CDR1 is SGHTA and CDR2 is FQGNSA. This CDR3 contains 15 residues. The DNA of the CDR3 is TGTGCCACCCAGATGGACGGGCTAGCGGAAGAGACCCAGTACTTC. This sequence encodes CATQMDGLAEETQYF.

This chain uses TRBV5-8 with TRBJ1-5, with D uncertain. The CDR3 is 16 residues long. Germline V gives CDR1 SGHTS, CDR2 YDEGEE. V lost 0 bases to trimming and J lost 3 bases, with 13 bases between them. CDR3 loop: CASSLDGGLLNQPQHF. CDR3 DNA: TGTGCCAGCAGCTTGGATGGAGGGTTGCTCAATCAGCCCCAGCATTTT.

The V gene is TRBV7-8, the J gene TRBJ1-1; 8 positions match TRBD1. With 5 bases clipped from V and 7 bases from J, the junction kept 6 bases outside the gene matches. CDR1 SGHVS and CDR2 FQNEAQ come from the germline V gene. The CDR3 length is 13 residues. The CDR3, as DNA: TGTGCCAGCAGCCCCTGGACAGGGAGTGAAGCTTTCTTT. Amino acids: CASSPWTGSEAFF.

The genes are TRBV7-8 and TRBJ2-3; D is uncertain. This CDR3 is built from 13 residues. Germline V CDR1 and CDR2: SGHVS, FQNEAQ. Trimming left V 6 bases short and J 1 base short, with 8 bases between. This CDR3 reads CASSLFRTDTQYF. Here the CDR3 DNA reads TGTGCCAGCAGTCTGTTCCGCACAGATACGCAGTATTTT.

This clone was detected once. The chain employs TRBV7-3 and TRBJ2-3, with 13 bases fitting TRBD2. This CDR3 is 16 amino acids long. Trimming removed 5 bases from V and 1 base from J; junction bases left unmatched: 3. From germline, CDR1 is SGHTA and CDR2 FQGTGA. CDR3 residues: CASSGGTSGGTDTQYF. In DNA form, the CDR3 reads TGTGCCAGCAGCGGCGGGACTAGCGGGGGCACAGATACGCAGTATTTT.

The V gene is TRBV11-2, the J gene TRBJ1-4; D is unresolved. The germline gives CDR1 SGHAT, CDR2 FQNNGV. The CDR3 has 16 amino acids. V shed 2 bases and J shed 0 bases, with 10 bases lying between them. The CDR3 DNA sequence: TGTGCCAGCAGCTTAAGGAGGGTGGCAACTAATGAAAAACTGTTTTTT. Translating gives CASSLRRVATNEKLFF.

V usage is TRBV4-1 and J usage is TRBJ1-2; no reliable D call. Germline V gene data show CDR1 as MGHRA and CDR2 as YSYEKL. The CDR3 is 15 residues long. V was shortened by 5 bases and J by 6 bases, with 19 bases between the two germline ends. The CDR3 coding sequence is TGCGCCAGCAGCTTATATCAGGATTCCCTCGATGGCTACACCTTC. It is translated as CASSLYQDSLDGYTF.

The CDR3 DNA follows: TGTGCCAGCAGCTCCTGGGACAGGGTAGACCCCTACGAGCAGTACTTC. Translated: CASSSWDRVDPYEQYF. The genes are TRBV11-1 and TRBJ2-7, with TRBD1 identical over 9 bases. CDR1 and CDR2 from the germline V gene are SGHAT and FQDESV (reference sequence). The CDR3 consists of 16 residues. After removal of 4 bases from V and 2 bases from J, the junction contained 9 bases not matched to a gene.

The gene calls are TRBV11-2 and TRBJ1-5, with D tentatively TRBD1 (6 bases). The ends were cut back, 2 bases at V and 7 bases at J, with 12 bases in the middle. CDR3 size: 14 residues. CDR1 is SGHAT and CDR2 is FQNNGV in the germline V gene. The CDR3: CASSLQGSGQPQHF. Written as DNA, the CDR3 is TGTGCCAGCAGCTTACAGGGGTCGGGACAGCCCCAGCATTTT.

The chain combines TRBV9 with TRBJ2-3; 8 bases agree with TRBD1. The CDR3 has 14 residues. The ends lost 5 bases at V and 4 bases at J; junction bases unmatched: 6. CDR1 and CDR2 from the germline V gene are SGDLS and YYNGEE. This CDR3 is CASSRQGAPDTQYF. The DNA of the CDR3 is TGTGCCAGCAGTCGCCAGGGGGCCCCAGATACGCAGTATTTT. The variable domain in full, completed from reference TRBV9 and TRBJ2-3, reads DSGVTQTPKHLITATGQRVTLRCSPRSGDLSVYWYQQSLDQGLQFLIQYYNGEERAKGNILERFSAQQFPDLHSELNLSSLELGDSALYFCASSRQGAPDTQYFGPGTRLTVL.

The CDR3 is CASSVGLTLYEQYF. CDR3 coding DNA: TGTGCCAGCAGTGTGGGACTTACCCTCTACGAGCAGTACTTC. The J gene is TRBJ2-7, the V gene TRBV6-9; maybe TRBD2 (6 bases). CDR1 and CDR2 (germline): MNHGY, SVAAGI. The CDR3 runs to 14 residues. The V end was cut by 5 bases, the J end by 3 bases, with 14 bases between.

This clone was observed once. This chain connects TRBV12-5 to TRBJ1-6, with D tentatively TRBD1 (5 bases). Trimming cost V 4 bases and J 8 bases, with 12 bases left between them. The CDR3 runs to 14 residues. Germline V gene data show CDR1 as LGHNT and CDR2 as FRNRAP. The CDR3 loop is CASGWDLAYSPLHF. As DNA, the CDR3 is TGTGCTAGTGGTTGGGACCTGGCGTATTCACCCCTCCACTTT.